Listed below are T cell receptor beta chains from one sample, sequenced in a study of cytomegalovirus exposure and HLA in healthy donors. The assay was immunoSEQ multiplex PCR, and TCRdb's table has in-frame clones only and misses some. The table includes 150,000 to 200,000 clones, around 79% detected once. The sample taken for sequencing was PBMCs. These receptors were obtained from a male donor in good health and CMV-seropositive. The CDR3 runs from the conserved cysteine through the conserved F or W. The D gene is left open where the match is weak.

cdr3_length d_call j_call v_call cdr3_aa
14 TRBD1 TRBJ1-2 TRBV19 CASSPRDRVYGYTF
15 - TRBJ2-7 TRBV5-5 CASSFGGLLAYEQYF
15 TRBD1 TRBJ1-5 TRBV6-5 CASKGQAYSNQPQHF
13 TRBD1 TRBJ2-7 TRBV5-1 CASRQGAQYEQYF
14 TRBD1 TRBJ1-2 TRBV12-5 CASGPRTGDYGYTF
15 - TRBJ1-5 TRBV4-3 CASSYGGGKNQPQHF
12 - TRBJ2-5 TRBV28 CASEGGIETQYF
16 - TRBJ1-1 TRBV6-5 CASSLNRVIANTEAFF
15 - TRBJ2-2 TRBV9 CASSPFNPGTGELFF
13 - TRBJ1-5 TRBV6-5 CASGRVPNQPQHF
16 TRBD2 TRBJ2-1 TRBV9 CASSVLERGGYNEQFF
16 TRBD1 TRBJ2-7 TRBV27 CASSLLGQGKTDEQYF
15 - TRBJ2-7 TRBV6-1 CASRPEASNAYEQYF